This T cell receptor (beta chain) was profiled in a study of beta chain features in type 1 diabetes. The study's findings and limits: Shortening that was moderate but significant affected the TCRB CDR3s of Type 1 diabetes patients in all four CD4+ subsets.

This clone showed up just a few times. What it binds is unknown. Expressed TCRB transcripts were sequenced after all isolated RNA was converted to cDNA. Some clones are missing from TCRdb's copy, which holds only in-frame ones; the method was immunoSEQ multiplex PCR. Of some 150,000 clones in the sample, 6.9% are singletons; the top ten hold around 1.5%. This CDR3 contains 15 residues. Trimming removed 5 bases from V and 2 bases from J; junction bases left unmatched: 8. In germline, CDR1 is MDHEN, CDR2 SYDVKM. The clonotype was recovered from a woman aged 25 to 39 in good health. Sequenced sample: central memory CD4+ T cells from blood. The chain is built from TRBV28 and TRBJ2-7; TRBD1 agrees at 8 bases. The CDR3 is CASSAGQGPPYEQYF. The CDR3, as DNA: TGTGCCAGCAGTGCAGGACAGGGCCCTCCCTACGAGCAGTACTTC. The whole variable domain, remainder taken from reference TRBV28 and TRBJ2-7, is DVKVTQSSRYLVKRTGEKVFLECVQDMDHENMFWYRQDPGLGLRLIYFSYDVKMKEKGDIPEGYSVSREKKERFSLILESASTNQTSMYLCASSAGQGPPYEQYFGPGTRLTVT.